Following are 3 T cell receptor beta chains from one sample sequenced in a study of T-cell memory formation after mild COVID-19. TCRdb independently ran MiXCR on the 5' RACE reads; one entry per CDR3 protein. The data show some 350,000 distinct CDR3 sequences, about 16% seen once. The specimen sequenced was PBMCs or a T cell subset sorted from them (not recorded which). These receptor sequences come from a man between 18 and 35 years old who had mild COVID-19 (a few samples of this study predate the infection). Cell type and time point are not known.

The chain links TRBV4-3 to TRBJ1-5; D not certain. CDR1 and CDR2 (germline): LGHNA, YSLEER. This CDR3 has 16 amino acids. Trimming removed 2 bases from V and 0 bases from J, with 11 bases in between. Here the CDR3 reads CASSQQMVYSNQPQHF. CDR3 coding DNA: TGCGCCAGCAGCCAACAGATGGTGTATAGCAATCAGCCCCAGCATTTT.

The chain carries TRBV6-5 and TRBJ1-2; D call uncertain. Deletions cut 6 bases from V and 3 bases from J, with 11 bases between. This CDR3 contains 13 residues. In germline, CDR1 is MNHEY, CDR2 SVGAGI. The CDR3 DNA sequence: TGTGCCAGCAGCCCCGCGGAGCACTATGGCTACACCTTC. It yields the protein CASSPAEHYGYTF.

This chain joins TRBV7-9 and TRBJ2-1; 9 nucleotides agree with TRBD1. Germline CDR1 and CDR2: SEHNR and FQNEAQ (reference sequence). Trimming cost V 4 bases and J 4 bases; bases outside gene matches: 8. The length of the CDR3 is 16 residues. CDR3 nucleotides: TGTGCCAGCAGCTGGAGGACAGGGGAGAAGTACAATGAGCAGTTCTTC. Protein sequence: CASSWRTGEKYNEQFF.